Following are 10 T cell receptor beta chains from one sample sequenced in a study of blood T cell repertoires in COVID-19. Assay used: immunoSEQ multiplex PCR; TCRdb lists only in-frame clones, some missing. The sample lists about 260,000 clones, around 93% occurring once. Sample: PBMCs or T cells enriched from blood (not recorded which). These receptors were collected from a man aged 40-49 years who had been exposed to COVID-19.

V is TRBV30 and J is TRBJ2-2, with 9 bases fitting TRBD1. There are 13 residues in the CDR3. Germline V gene data show CDR1 as GTSNPN and CDR2 as SVGIG (reference sequence). Trimming removed 3 bases from V and 7 bases from J; junction bases left unmatched: 3. The CDR3 here is CAWRGQGSGELFF. In nucleotides, the CDR3 is TGTGCCTGGAGGGGACAGGGCAGCGGGGAGCTGTTTTTT.

V usage is TRBV6-5 and J usage is TRBJ2-1; 10 nucleotides line up with TRBD1. The CDR3 is 16 amino acids. Germline CDR1 and CDR2: MNHEY and SVGAGI. With 4 bases clipped from V and 6 bases from J, the junction kept 9 bases outside the gene matches. DNA for the CDR3: TGTGCCAGCAGTTCACCCCGGGACAGGGGTTTCAATGAGCAGTTCTTC. It is translated as CASSSPRDRGFNEQFF.

This chain joins TRBV5-6 and TRBJ1-2, with a weak D call TRBD1 (6 bases). Per the germline V gene, CDR1 is SGHDT and CDR2 is YYEEEE. Trimming removed 1 base from V and 8 bases from J, with 9 bases in between. The CDR3 sequence is 12 residues long. CDR3 coding DNA: TGTGCCAGCAGCTTGACAGGGACCGGCTACACCTTC. It translates to CASSLTGTGYTF. Supplemented by reference TRBV5-6 and TRBJ1-2, the full variable domain reads DAGVTQSPTHLIKTRGQQVTLRCSPKSGHDTVSWYQQALGQGPQFIFQYYEEEERQRGNFPDRFSGHQFPNYSSELNVNALLLGDSALYLCASSLTGTGYTFGSGTRLTVV.

The chain joins TRBV2 to TRBJ2-7; D not certain. The germline V gene encodes CDR1 SNHLY and CDR2 FYNNEI. V was trimmed by 11 bases and J by 4 bases, leaving 18 bases between them. This CDR3 region has 13 residues. The CDR3 coding sequence is TGTGCCTCCAAACCAGGTGTGGATTACGAGCAGTACTTC. Encoded protein: CASKPGVDYEQYF.

This chain uses TRBV3-1 (or the pseudogene TRBV3-2) with TRBJ2-7; D perhaps matches TRBD1 (5 bases). CDR3 size: 16 residues. Trimming removed 0 bases at V and 1 base at J, with 13 bases between. CDR1 is LGHDT and CDR2 is YNNKEL in the germline V gene (reference sequence). CDR3 in amino acids: CASSQDRAATSYEQYF. The CDR3 nucleotides are TGTGCCAGCAGCCAAGACAGGGCAGCGACATCCTACGAGCAGTACTTC.

The CDR3 reads CASSPSPVSGNTIYF. In nucleotides, the CDR3 is TGTGCCAGCTCCCCCTCCCCAGTCTCTGGAAACACCATATATTTT. The chain couples TRBV7-2 to TRBJ1-3; D unresolved. This CDR3 is 15 amino acids long. The V end was cut by 8 bases, the J end by 0 bases, with 14 bases between. Per germline, CDR1 SGHTA and CDR2 FQGNSA.

The chain has TRBV5-6 and TRBJ1-1; D call uncertain. Per germline, CDR1 SGHDT and CDR2 YYEEEE. CDR3 length equals 14 residues. V lost 7 bases and J lost 8, with 21 bases in between. The CDR3 coding sequence is TGTGCCAGCGGCGGGGATTCCCGGGCGTCCGAAGCTTTCTTT. It codes for CASGGDSRASEAFF.

V is TRBV28 and J is TRBJ1-2; TRBD1 is a possible D gene (6 bases). V lost 4 bases to trimming and J lost 6 bases, with 6 bases between them. This CDR3 spans 11 amino acids. Germline CDR1 and CDR2: MDHEN and SYDVKM. The CDR3 region has the DNA TGTGCCAGCAGTTACAGGGATGGCTACACCTTC. Translating gives CASSYRDGYTF.

Only one count was recorded for this clone. The rearrangement joins TRBV19 to TRBJ1-5; TRBD1 matches at 8 bases. CDR3 length equals 15 residues. Germline-derived CDR1 and CDR2 are LNHDA and SQIVND (reference sequence). V was pared by 3 bases and J by 6 bases, with 7 bases of the junction left unmatched. DNA for the CDR3: TGTGCCAGTAGTATTTGGCAGGGGGCAGTTCAGCCCCAGCATTTT. Its protein is CASSIWQGAVQPQHF.

This chain connects TRBV30 to TRBJ1-6; 8 bases are shared with TRBD1. J was trimmed by 9 bases and V by 1 base; bases with no gene match: 5. CDR1 is GTSNPN and CDR2 is SVGIG in the germline V gene (reference sequence). CDR3 length: 14 amino acids. The chain's CDR3 is CAWSGDRFPSPLHF. The CDR3 DNA sequence: TGTGCCTGGAGTGGGGACAGGTTTCCTTCACCCCTCCACTTT.